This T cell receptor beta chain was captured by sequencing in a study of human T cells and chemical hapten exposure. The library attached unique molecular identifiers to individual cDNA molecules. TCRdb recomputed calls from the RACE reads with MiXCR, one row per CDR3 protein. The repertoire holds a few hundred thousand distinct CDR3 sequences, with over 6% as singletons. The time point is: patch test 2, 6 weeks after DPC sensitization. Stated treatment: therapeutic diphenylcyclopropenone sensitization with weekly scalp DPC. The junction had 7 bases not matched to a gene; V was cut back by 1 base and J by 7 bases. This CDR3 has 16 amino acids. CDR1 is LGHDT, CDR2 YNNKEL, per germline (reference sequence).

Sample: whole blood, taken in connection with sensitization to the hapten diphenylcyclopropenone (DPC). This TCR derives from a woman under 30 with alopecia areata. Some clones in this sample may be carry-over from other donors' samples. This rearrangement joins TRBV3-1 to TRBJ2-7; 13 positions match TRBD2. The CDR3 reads CASSQVWTSGGGEQYF. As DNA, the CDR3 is TGTGCCAGCAGCCAAGTTTGGACTAGCGGGGGAGGTGAGCAGTACTTC.